The 5 T cell receptor beta chains listed next were all sequenced from one sample in a study of long-term antiretroviral therapy in people with HIV. The run of the v3.0 immunoSEQ assay was at survey level. Profiling relied on immunoSEQ multiplex PCR, and the TCRdb table lists in-frame clones only, not all of them. The data contain approximately 32,000 clones, roughly four fifths of them singletons. Source: unsorted PBMCs, taken 0.4 years before starting antiretroviral therapy. The source is a man aged 18 to 30 with HIV.

Only a few counts were recorded for this clone. The rearrangement uses TRBV5-4 and TRBJ2-3, with D tentatively TRBD1 (6 bases). The CDR3 consists of 14 residues. Trimming stripped 4 bases from V and 12 bases from J, with 21 bases between. Germline CDR1 SGHNT, CDR2 YYREEE (reference sequence). As DNA, the CDR3 is TGTGCCAGCAGCCCGATGAAGGACAGCAGAAAACAGTATTTT. Amino acids: CASSPMKDSRKQYF.

The table lists this clone with a few counts. The V call is TRBV5-4, the J call TRBJ2-7, with D hard to call. Germline loops: CDR1 SGHNT, CDR2 YYREEE (reference sequence). This CDR3 is 13 amino acids long. V lost 2 bases to trimming and J lost 4 bases, with 10 bases between them. The CDR3 spells CASSFTPKYEQYF. The CDR3, as DNA: TGTGCCAGCAGCTTTACTCCAAAATACGAGCAGTACTTC.

Notes on this clone: The junction does not match germline at one end; this may be a read error. The V call is TRBV11-2, the J call TRBJ2-2; D perhaps matches TRBD1 (5 bases). This CDR3 is 15 amino acids long. Germline V gene sequence: CDR1 SGHAT, CDR2 FQNNGV. CDR3 region: CASSPTVQNPGELFF. The CDR3 nucleotides read TGTGCCAGCAGCCCGACAGTCCAGAACCCCGGGGAGCTGTTTTTT.

The chain couples TRBV5-4 to TRBJ1-3; 8 bases fit TRBD1. The CDR3 extends over 16 amino acids. CDR1 and CDR2 (germline): SGHNT, YYREEE (reference sequence). V trimming: 4 bases; J trimming: 0 bases; junction bases outside the gene matches: 6. CDR3 DNA: TGTGCCAGCAGCCCACAACAGGGGGGCTCTGGAAACACCATATATTTT. Its protein is CASSPQQGGSGNTIYF.

The gene calls are TRBV9 and TRBJ2-3, with D unclear. Germline CDR1 reads SGDLS; CDR2 reads YYNGEE. The length of the CDR3 is 15 residues. V was pared by 0 bases and J by 2 bases, with 10 bases between. The CDR3 DNA reads as TGTGCCAGCAGCGTAGAACGATCGTACACAGATACGCAGTATTTT. The encoded protein is CASSVERSYTDTQYF.